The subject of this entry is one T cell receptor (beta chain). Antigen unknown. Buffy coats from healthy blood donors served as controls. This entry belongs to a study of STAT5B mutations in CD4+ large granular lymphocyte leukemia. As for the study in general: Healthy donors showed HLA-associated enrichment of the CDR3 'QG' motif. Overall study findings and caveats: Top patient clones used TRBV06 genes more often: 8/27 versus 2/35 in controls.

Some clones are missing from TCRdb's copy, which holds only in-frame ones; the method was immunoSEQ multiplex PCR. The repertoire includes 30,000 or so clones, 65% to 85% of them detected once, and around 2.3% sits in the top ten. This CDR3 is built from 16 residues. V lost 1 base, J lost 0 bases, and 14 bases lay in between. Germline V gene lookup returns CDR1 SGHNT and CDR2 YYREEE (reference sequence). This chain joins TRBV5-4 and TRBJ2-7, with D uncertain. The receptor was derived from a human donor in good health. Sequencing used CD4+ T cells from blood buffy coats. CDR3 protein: CASSLLGAGYSYEQYF. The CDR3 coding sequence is TGTGCCAGCAGCTTGCTCGGTGCCGGCTACTCCTACGAGCAGTACTTC.